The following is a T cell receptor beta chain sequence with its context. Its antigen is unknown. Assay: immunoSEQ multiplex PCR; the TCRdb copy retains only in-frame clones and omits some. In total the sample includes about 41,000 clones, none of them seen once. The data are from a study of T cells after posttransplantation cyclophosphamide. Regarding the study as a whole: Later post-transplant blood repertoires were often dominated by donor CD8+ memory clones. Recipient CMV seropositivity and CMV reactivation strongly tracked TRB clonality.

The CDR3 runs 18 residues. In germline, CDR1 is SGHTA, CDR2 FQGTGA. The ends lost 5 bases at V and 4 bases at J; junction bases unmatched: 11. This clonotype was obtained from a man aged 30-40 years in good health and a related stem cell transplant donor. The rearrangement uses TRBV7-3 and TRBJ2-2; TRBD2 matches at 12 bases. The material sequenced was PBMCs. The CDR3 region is CASSQVASGGAVTGELFF. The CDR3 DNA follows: TGTGCCAGCAGCCAAGTGGCTAGCGGGGGGGCCGTCACCGGGGAGCTGTTTTTT.